The 2 T cell receptor beta chains below all came from one sample that was sequenced in a study of molecular identifiers for immune sequencing clone quantification. TCRdb reprocessed the PCR reads with MiXCR, giving one entry per CDR3 protein. The table includes 400,000 to 600,000 distinct CDR3 sequences, about a fifth detected once. Sequencing input: naive CD8+ T cells from blood, with Jurkat cell RNA spiked in. The sample's subset: FACS-sorted CD8+CD4-CCR7+CD45RA+ naive T cells. The source of these receptors is a human donor in good health. Some libraries in this study had Jurkat cell RNA spiked in.

This chain links TRBV19 with TRBJ1-1, with 8 bases lining up with TRBD1. V shed 1 base, J shed 5 bases, and the junction held 6 bases outside the gene matches. This CDR3 region has 15 residues. The germline gives CDR1 LNHDA, CDR2 SQIVND (reference sequence). The CDR3 sequence is CASSIGQGARTEAFF. CDR3 nucleotide sequence: TGTGCCAGTAGTATAGGTCAGGGGGCGAGGACTGAAGCTTTCTTT. The full variable domain, with the rest looked up from reference TRBV19 and TRBJ1-1, is DGGITQSPKYLFRKEGQNVTLSCEQNLNHDAMYWYRQDPGQGLRLIYYSQIVNDFQKGDIAEGYSVSREKKESFPLTVTSAQKNPTAFYLCASSIGQGARTEAFFGQGTRLTVV.

This clonotype showed up many times. The chain carries TRBV4-3 and TRBJ1-2, with D tentatively TRBD1 (5 bases). Germline V gene sequence: CDR1 LGHNA, CDR2 YSLEER. The V end was cut by 0 bases, the J end by 4 bases, with 24 bases between. This CDR3 spans 19 amino acids. CDR3 residues: CASSQDRIGRGTRGYGYTF. The CDR3 coding sequence is TGCGCCAGCAGCCAAGATAGAATAGGTAGAGGGACTCGGGGCTATGGCTACACCTTC.